This T cell receptor (beta chain) was sequenced in a study of technical replicates of blood from a few donors. The method was immunoSEQ multiplex PCR; TCRdb's version includes in-frame clones alone and lacks a portion of them. Of about 100,000 clones in the sample, 85% to 95% were seen once. The sequence derives from a human donor in good health. The sequenced material came from T cells isolated from PBMCs.

The CDR3 region has the DNA TGTGCCAGTAGTATGAGCGACAGGCTGAACACTGAAGCTTTCTTT. Translated: CASSMSDRLNTEAFF. The rearrangement joins TRBV19 to TRBJ1-1; D may be TRBD1 (6 bases). This CDR3 spans 15 amino acids. The V gene's germline CDR1 is LNHDA and CDR2 SQIVND (reference sequence). V was cut by 3 bases and J by 0 bases, with 11 bases left in between. Full variable domain (outside the CDR3, taken from reference TRBV19 and TRBJ1-1): DGGITQSPKYLFRKEGQNVTLSCEQNLNHDAMYWYRQDPGQGLRLIYYSQIVNDFQKGDIAEGYSVSREKKESFPLTVTSAQKNPTAFYLCASSMSDRLNTEAFFGQGTRLTVV.